This TCR beta chain came from a study of blood T cell repertoires in COVID-19. The protocol was immunoSEQ multiplex PCR, while the TCRdb copy is restricted to in-frame clones and leaves out a portion. This sample has some 370,000 clones, with around 87% found just once. Only a few counts were recorded for this clone. From germline, CDR1 is LGHNA and CDR2 YNFKEQ. CDR3 length: 20 residues. Trimming at V came to 5 bases and at J to 2 bases, leaving 15 bases not matched to a gene. Sequenced input: peripheral blood. The chain links TRBV4-2 to TRBJ2-3; TRBD2 aligns across 14 bases. The TCR was taken from a woman aged 25 to 39 with COVID-19, enrolled during active disease. CDR3 sequence reads: CASSKGLAGVSGKVTDTQYF. Here the CDR3 DNA reads TGTGCCAGCAGCAAGGGACTAGCGGGAGTTTCGGGGAAGGTCACAGATACGCAGTATTTT.